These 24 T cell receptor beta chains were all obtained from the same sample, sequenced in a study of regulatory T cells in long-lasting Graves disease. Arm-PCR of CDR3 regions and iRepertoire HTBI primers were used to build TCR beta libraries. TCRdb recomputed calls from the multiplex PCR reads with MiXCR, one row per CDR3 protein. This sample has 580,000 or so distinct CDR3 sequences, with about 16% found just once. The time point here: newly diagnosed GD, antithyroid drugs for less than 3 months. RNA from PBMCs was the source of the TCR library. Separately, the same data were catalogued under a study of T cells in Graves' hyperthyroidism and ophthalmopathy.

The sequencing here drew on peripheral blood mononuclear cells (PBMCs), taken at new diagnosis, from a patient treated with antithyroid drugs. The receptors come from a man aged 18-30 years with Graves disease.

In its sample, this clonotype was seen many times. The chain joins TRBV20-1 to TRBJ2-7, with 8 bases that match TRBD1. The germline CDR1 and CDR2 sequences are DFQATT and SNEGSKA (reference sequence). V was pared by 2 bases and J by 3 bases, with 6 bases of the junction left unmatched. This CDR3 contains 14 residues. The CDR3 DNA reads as TGCAGTGCTAGATTGGCAGGGGGCCACTACGAGCAGTACTTC. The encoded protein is CSARLAGGHYEQYF.

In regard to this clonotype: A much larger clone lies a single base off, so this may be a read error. For the CDR3, the DNA is TGCGGCGTTGCGGGGGGGGGACAAGAGACCCAGTACTTC. Translation: CGVAGGGQETQYF. The chain joins TRBV20-1 to TRBJ2-1; 9 bases match TRBD2. The DNA matches TRBJ2-5 better at its end, which makes the J call doubtful. Germline V gene sequence: CDR1 DFQATT, CDR2 SNEGSKA (reference sequence). This CDR3 has 13 residues.

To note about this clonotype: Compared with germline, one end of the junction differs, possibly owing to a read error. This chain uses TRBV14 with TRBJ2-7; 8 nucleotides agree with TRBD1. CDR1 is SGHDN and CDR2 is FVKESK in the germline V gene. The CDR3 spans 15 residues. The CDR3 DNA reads TGTGCCAGCAGCAAAGACAGGACAGGGACCTACGAGCAGTACTTC. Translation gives CASSKDRTGTYEQYF.

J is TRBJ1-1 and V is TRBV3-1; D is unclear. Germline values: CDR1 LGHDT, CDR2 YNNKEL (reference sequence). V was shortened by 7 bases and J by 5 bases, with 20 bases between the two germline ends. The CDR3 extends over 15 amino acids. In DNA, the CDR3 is TGTGCCAGCAACCCGCTGGGAACCGGTAGAACTGAAGCTTTCTTT. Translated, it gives CASNPLGTGRTEAFF.

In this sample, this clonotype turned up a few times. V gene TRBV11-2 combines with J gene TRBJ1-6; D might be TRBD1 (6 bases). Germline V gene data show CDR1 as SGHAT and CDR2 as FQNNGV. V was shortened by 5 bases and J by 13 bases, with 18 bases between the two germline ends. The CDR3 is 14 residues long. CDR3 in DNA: TGTGCCAGCAGCCCAGACAGGCCTCAATTCCCCCTCCACTTT. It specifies CASSPDRPQFPLHF.

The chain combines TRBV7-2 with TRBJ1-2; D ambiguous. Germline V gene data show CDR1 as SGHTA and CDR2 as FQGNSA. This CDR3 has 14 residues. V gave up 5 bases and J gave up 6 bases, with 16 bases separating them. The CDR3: CASSHRPPMDGYTF. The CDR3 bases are TGTGCCAGCAGCCACAGACCGCCTATGGATGGCTACACCTTC.

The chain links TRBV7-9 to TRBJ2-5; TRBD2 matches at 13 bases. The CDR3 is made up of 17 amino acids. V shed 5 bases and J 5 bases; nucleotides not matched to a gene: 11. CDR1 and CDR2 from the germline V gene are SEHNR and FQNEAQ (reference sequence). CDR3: CASSGRGLAGLGETQYF. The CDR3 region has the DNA TGTGCCAGCAGCGGCAGGGGACTAGCGGGACTCGGTGAGACCCAGTACTTC.

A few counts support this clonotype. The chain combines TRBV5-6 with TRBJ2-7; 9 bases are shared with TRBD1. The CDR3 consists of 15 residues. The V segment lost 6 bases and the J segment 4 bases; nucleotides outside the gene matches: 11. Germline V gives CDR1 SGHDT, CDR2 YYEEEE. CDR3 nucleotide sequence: TGTGCCAGCAACATTTTGGGACAGGGCTTATACGAGCAGTACTTC. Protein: CASNILGQGLYEQYF.

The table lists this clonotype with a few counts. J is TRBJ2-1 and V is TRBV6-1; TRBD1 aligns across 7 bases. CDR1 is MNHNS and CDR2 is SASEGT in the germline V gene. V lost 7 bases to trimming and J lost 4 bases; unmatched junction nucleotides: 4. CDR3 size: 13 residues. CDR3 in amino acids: CASIGQAYNEQFF. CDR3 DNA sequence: TGTGCCAGCATCGGACAGGCGTACAATGAGCAGTTCTTC.

CDR3 region: CASSQTPASGHNEQFF. CDR3 bases: TGCGCCAGCAGCCAGACCCCGGCTAGCGGACACAATGAGCAGTTCTTC. This chain connects TRBV4-1 to TRBJ2-1, with TRBD2 identical over 7 bases. Germline-derived CDR1 and CDR2 are MGHRA and YSYEKL. The CDR3 is made up of 16 amino acids. V lost 3 bases to trimming and J lost 5 bases; unmatched junction nucleotides: 10.

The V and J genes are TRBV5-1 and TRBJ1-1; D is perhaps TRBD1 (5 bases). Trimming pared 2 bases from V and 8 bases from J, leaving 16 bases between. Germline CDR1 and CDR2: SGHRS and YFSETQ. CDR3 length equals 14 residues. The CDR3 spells CASSLDTGFPEAFF. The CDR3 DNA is TGCGCCAGCAGCTTAGATACAGGTTTCCCAGAAGCTTTCTTT.

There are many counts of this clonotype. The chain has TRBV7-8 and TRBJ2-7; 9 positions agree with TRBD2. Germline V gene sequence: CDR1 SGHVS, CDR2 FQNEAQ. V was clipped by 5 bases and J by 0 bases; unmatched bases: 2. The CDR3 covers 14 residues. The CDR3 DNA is TGTGCCAGCAGCCGGACTAGCGCCTCCTACGAGCAGTACTTC. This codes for CASSRTSASYEQYF.

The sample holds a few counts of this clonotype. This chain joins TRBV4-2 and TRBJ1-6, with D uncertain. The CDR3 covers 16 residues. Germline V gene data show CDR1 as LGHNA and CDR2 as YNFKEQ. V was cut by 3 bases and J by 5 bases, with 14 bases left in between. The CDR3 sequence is CASSQATAFNNSPLHF. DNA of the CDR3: TGTGCCAGCAGCCAGGCTACAGCGTTCAATAATTCACCCCTCCACTTT.

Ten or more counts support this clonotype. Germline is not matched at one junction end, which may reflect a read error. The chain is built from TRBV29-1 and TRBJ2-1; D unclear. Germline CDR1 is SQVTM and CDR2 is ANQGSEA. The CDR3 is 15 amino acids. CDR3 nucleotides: TGCAGCGTTGATACCGGAATGCCAGGCTACTATGAGCAGTTCTTC. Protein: CSVDTGMPGYYEQFF.

CDR3 residues: CASSPRGQVNQPQHF. The DNA of the CDR3 is TGTGCCAGCAGCCCTAGAGGACAAGTCAATCAGCCCCAGCATTTT. J is TRBJ1-5 and V is TRBV9; tentative D call: TRBD1 (5 bases). The CDR3 contains 15 residues. Germline V lookup: CDR1 SGDLS, CDR2 YYNGEE. Trimming stripped 4 bases from V and 3 bases from J, with 14 bases between.

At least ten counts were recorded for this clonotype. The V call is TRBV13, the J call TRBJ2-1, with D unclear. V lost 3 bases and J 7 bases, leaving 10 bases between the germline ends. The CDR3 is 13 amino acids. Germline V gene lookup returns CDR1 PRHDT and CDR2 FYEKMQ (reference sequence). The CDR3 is CASSFGSPNEQFF. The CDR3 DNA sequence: TGTGCCAGCAGCTTTGGAAGCCCAAATGAGCAGTTCTTC. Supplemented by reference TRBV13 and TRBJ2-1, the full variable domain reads AAGVIQSPRHLIKEKRETATLKCYPIPRHDTVYWYQQGPGQDPQFLISFYEKMQSDKGSIPDRFSAQQFSDYHSELNMSSLELGDSALYFCASSFGSPNEQFFGPGTRLTVL.

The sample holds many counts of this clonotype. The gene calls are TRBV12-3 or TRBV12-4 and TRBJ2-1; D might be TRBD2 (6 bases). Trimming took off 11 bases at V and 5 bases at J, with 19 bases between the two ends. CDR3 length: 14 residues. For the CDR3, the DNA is TGTGCCGGCTGGACCTCCGGCGGGAACAATGAGCAGTTCTTC. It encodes CAGWTSGGNNEQFF.

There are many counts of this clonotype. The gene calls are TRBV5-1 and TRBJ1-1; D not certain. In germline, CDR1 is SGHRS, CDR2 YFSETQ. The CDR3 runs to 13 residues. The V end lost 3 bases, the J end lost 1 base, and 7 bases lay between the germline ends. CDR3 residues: CASSSSSNTEAFF. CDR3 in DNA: TGCGCCAGCAGCTCGTCATCGAACACTGAAGCTTTCTTT.

The CDR3 spells CSARGEFQETQYF. CDR3 nucleotides: TGCAGTGCTAGAGGGGAGTTCCAAGAGACCCAGTACTTC. The chain couples TRBV20-1 to TRBJ2-5, with TRBD2 as a possible D gene (5 bases). The CDR3 is 13 amino acids. Germline CDR1 is DFQATT and CDR2 is SNEGSKA (reference sequence). Between the trimmed V and J ends, which lost 1 base and 1 base, there was a span of 7 bases.

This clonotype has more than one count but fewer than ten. The CDR3 is CASSLSVRDAAAGYYGYTF. The CDR3 bases are TGTGCCAGCAGTTTAAGTGTAAGGGACGCCGCGGCGGGGTACTATGGCTACACCTTC. The chain is built from TRBV27 and TRBJ1-2, with D tentatively TRBD1 (5 bases). Germline CDR1 reads MNHEY; CDR2 reads SMNVEV (reference sequence). The CDR3 loop spans 19 amino acids. V lost 2 bases to trimming and J lost 3 bases, with 25 bases between them.

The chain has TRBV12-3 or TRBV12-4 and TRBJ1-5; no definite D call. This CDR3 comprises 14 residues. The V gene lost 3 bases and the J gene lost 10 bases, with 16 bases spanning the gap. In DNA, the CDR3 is TGTGCCAGCAGTTTGGGGAGTGGAAGTGGACCCCAGCATTTT. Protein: CASSLGSGSGPQHF.

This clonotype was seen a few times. CDR3 DNA: TGTGCCTGGACCAGGTCTGGGGGCTACACCTTC. Protein product: CAWTRSGGYTF. The chain recombines TRBV30 with TRBJ1-2; D unresolved. The CDR3 extends over 11 amino acids. Between the trimmed V and J ends, which lost 4 bases and 8 bases, there was a span of 11 bases. Germline assignment: CDR1 GTSNPN and CDR2 SVGIG (reference sequence).

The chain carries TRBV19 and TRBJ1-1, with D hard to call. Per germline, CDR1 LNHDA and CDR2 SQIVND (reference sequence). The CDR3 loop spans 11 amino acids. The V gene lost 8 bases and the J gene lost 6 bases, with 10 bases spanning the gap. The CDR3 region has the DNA TGTGCCAGTTACCAAAGTTCTGAAGCTTTCTTT. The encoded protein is CASYQSSEAFF. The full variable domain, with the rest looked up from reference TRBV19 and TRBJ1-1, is DGGITQSPKYLFRKEGQNVTLSCEQNLNHDAMYWYRQDPGQGLRLIYYSQIVNDFQKGDIAEGYSVSREKKESFPLTVTSAQKNPTAFYLCASYQSSEAFFGQGTRLTVV.

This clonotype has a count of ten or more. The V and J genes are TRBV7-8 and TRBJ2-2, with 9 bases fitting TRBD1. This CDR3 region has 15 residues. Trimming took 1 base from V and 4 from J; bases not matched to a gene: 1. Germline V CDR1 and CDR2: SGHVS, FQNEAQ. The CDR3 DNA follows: TGTGCCAGCAGCTTAGGGGGACAGGGCACCGGGGAGCTGTTTTTT. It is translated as CASSLGGQGTGELFF.